The 3 T cell receptor beta chains below come from one sample, sequenced in a study of CD8 T cells in ankylosing spondylitis. TCRdb re-called the 5' RACE reads with MiXCR, one entry per CDR3 protein. This table has approximately 200,000 distinct CDR3 sequences, approximately 13% appearing once. The sample comprised blood, either unsorted or a sorted T cell fraction (not recorded which). These receptor sequences come from a female donor with ankylosing spondylitis or in good health (not recorded which).

The sample holds many counts of this clonotype. The chain employs TRBV5-1 and TRBJ2-2, with D uncertain. V was clipped by 2 bases and J by 7 bases, with 9 bases between them. The CDR3 runs to 13 residues. CDR1 is SGHRS and CDR2 is YFSETQ in the germline V gene. CDR3 nucleotide sequence: TGCGCCAGCAGCTTCTACCAAGGCGGGGAGCTGTTTTTT. It codes for CASSFYQGGELFF.

This clonotype occurred a few times. The genes are TRBV6-5 and TRBJ2-7; the D gene is possibly TRBD1 (6 bases). The ends were cut back, 6 bases at V and 0 bases at J, with 18 bases in the middle. Germline V lookup: CDR1 MNHEY, CDR2 SVGAGI. There are 16 residues in the CDR3. DNA of the CDR3: TGTGCCAGCAGCCTACTCCCGACAGGCCCCTCCTACGAGCAGTACTTC. Encoded protein: CASSLLPTGPSYEQYF.

This clonotype was counted a few times. This CDR3 is CAWSQRAVTEAFF. In DNA form, the CDR3 reads TGTGCCTGGAGCCAACGCGCCGTTACTGAAGCTTTCTTT. This chain links TRBV30 with TRBJ1-1; D unresolved. This CDR3 is 13 amino acids long. The V gene's germline CDR1 is GTSNPN and CDR2 SVGIG (reference sequence). The V end lost 3 bases, the J end lost 5 bases, and 13 bases lay between the germline ends.